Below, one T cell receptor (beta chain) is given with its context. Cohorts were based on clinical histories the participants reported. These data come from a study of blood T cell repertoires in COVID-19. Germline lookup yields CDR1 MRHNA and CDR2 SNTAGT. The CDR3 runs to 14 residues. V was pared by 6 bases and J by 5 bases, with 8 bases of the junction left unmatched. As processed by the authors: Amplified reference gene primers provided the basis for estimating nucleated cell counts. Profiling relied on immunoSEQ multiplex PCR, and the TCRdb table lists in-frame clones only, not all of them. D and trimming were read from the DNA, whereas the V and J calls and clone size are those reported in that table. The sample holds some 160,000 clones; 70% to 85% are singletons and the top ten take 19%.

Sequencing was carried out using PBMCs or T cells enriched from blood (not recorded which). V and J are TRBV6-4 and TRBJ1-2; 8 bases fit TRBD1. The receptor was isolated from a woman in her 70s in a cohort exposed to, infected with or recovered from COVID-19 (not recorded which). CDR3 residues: CASSPGGKGYGYTF. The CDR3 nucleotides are TGTGCCAGCAGCCCAGGGGGCAAGGGGTATGGCTACACCTTC.